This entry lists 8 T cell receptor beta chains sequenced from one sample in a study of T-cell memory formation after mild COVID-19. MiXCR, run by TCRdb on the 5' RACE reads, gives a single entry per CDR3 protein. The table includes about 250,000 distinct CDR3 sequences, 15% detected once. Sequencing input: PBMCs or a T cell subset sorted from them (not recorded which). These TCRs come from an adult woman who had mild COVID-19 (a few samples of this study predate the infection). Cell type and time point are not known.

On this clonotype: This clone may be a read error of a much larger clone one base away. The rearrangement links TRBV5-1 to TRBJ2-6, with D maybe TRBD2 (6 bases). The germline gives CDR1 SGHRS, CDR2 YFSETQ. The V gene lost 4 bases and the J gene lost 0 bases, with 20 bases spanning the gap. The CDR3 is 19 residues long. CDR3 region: CASSALLGGKSSGANVLTF. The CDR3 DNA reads TGCGCCAGCAGCGCTCTTCTGGGAGGAAAAAGCTCTGGGGCCAACGTCCTGACTTTC.

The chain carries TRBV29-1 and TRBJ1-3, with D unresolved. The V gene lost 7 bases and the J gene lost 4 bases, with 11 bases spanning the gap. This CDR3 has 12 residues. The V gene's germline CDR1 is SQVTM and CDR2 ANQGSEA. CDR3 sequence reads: CSARIGGNTIYF. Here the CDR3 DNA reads TGCAGCGCTAGGATCGGGGGAAACACCATATATTTT.

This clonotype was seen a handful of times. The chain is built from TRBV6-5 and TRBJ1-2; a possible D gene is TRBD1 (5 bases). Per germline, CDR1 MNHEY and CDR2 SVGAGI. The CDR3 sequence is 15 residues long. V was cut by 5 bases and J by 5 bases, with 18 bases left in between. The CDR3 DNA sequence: TGTGCCAGCAGTAAGACAAGGACACGGCATTATGGCTACACCTTC. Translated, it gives CASSKTRTRHYGYTF.

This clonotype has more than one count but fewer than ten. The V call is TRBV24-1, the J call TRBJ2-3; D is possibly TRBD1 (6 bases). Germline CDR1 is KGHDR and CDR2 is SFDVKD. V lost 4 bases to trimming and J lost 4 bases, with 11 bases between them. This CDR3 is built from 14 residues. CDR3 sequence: CATSDPTGSDTQYF. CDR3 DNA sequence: TGTGCCACCAGTGACCCGACAGGCTCAGATACGCAGTATTTT.

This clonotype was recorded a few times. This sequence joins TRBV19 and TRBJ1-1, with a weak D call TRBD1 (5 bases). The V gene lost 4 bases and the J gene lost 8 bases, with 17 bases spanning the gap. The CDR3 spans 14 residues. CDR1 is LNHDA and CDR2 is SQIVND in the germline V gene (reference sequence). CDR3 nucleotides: TGTGCCAGTAGTAGGGACCTTAAACGGGTCGAAGCTTTCTTT. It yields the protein CASSRDLKRVEAFF.

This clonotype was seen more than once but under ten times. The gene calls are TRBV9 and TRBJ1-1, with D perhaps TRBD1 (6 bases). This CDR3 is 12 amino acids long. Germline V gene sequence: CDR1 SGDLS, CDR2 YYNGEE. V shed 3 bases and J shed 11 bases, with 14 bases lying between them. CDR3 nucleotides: TGTGCCAGCAGCGGTACAGGGATTGAGGCTTTCTTT. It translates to CASSGTGIEAFF.

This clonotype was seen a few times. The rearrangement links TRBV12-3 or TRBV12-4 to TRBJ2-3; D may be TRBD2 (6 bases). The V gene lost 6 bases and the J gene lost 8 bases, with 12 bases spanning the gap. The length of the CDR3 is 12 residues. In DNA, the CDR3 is TGTGCCAGCAGGGAGGGGAGCCTTACGCAGTATTTT. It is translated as CASREGSLTQYF.

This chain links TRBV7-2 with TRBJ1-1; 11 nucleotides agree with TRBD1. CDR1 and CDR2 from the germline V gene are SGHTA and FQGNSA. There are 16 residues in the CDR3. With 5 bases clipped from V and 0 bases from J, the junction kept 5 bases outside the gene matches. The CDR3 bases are TGTGCCAGCAGCCTTTGGACAGGGGGCTTGAACACTGAAGCTTTCTTT. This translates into CASSLWTGGLNTEAFF.